This TCR beta chain is from a study of T cells after somatic rescue of genetic block. CDR1 is MGHRA, CDR2 YSYEKL, per germline. Trimming removed 0 bases from V and 2 bases from J, with 11 bases in between. The CDR3 extends over 15 amino acids. Here immunoSEQ multiplex PCR was the method, and the copy in TCRdb shows in-frame clones only, minus some. The table lists roughly 92,000 clones, around 89% of them singletons, with 1.5% to 2% in the top ten. Sequenced sample: peripheral blood mononuclear cells (PBMCs). The source of this sequence is a woman aged 18-30 years. The chain uses TRBV4-1 and TRBJ2-7, with D perhaps matching TRBD1 or TRBD2 (5 bases each). The CDR3 protein is CASSQDRGRTYEQYF. CDR3 DNA sequence: TGCGCCAGCAGCCAAGACCGGGGCCGTACCTACGAGCAGTACTTC.